Below are 28 T cell receptor beta chains sequenced from a single sample in a study of T cell responses to AZD1222 COVID-19 vaccine. This table comes from immunoSEQ multiplex PCR, and its TCRdb copy is limited to in-frame clones, with some not included. The repertoire holds about 150,000 clones, with about 92% as singletons. Sample: peripheral blood, taken on day 0 of AZD1222 vaccination. All receptors come from an adult in good health.

This chain links TRBV5-1 with TRBJ1-4; D remains unclear. The CDR3 totals 16 residues. V dropped 4 bases and J dropped 0 bases, with 13 bases sitting between them. Looked up from germline, CDR1 is SGHRS and CDR2 is YFSETQ. The CDR3 is CASSLATVATNEKLFF. CDR3 nucleotide sequence: TGCGCCAGCAGCCTTGCAACGGTTGCAACTAATGAAAAACTGTTTTTT.

The V and J genes are TRBV27 and TRBJ2-1, with D hard to call. CDR3 length: 12 amino acids. The ends were cut back, 5 bases at V and 4 bases at J, with 6 bases in the middle. Looked up from germline, CDR1 is MNHEY and CDR2 is SMNVEV (reference sequence). The CDR3, as DNA: TGTGCCAGCAGTCTGAATTACAATGAGCAGTTCTTC. Translation gives CASSLNYNEQFF.

The chain uses TRBV28 and TRBJ1-6; the D is unclear. The CDR3 loop spans 16 amino acids. The germline V and J ends were trimmed by 7 bases and 9 bases, with 22 bases remaining between them. Germline lookup yields CDR1 MDHEN and CDR2 SYDVKM. CDR3 protein: CASTLHWTTQSSPLHF. The CDR3 DNA reads TGTGCCAGCACCCTCCATTGGACGACCCAGTCTTCACCCCTCCACTTT.

In its sample, this clone was seen a few times. The J gene is TRBJ2-7, the V gene TRBV10-2, with 9 bases identical to TRBD1. The V gene's germline CDR1 is WSHSY and CDR2 SAAADI. J was trimmed by 7 bases and V by 1 base; bases with no gene match: 11. The CDR3 runs to 16 residues. The DNA of the CDR3 is TGCGCCAGCAGTGAGTTGGGACAGGGACCATCCTGGGAGCAGTACTTC. It translates to CASSELGQGPSWEQYF.

The chain combines TRBV5-1 with TRBJ2-1; tentatively, D is TRBD2 (6 bases). CDR1 and CDR2 from the germline V gene are SGHRS and YFSETQ. The germline V and J ends were trimmed by 4 bases and 9 bases, with 11 bases remaining between them. The CDR3 runs to 12 residues. CDR3 in amino acids: CASSQAGGEQFF. In DNA, the CDR3 is TGCGCCAGCAGCCAGGCCGGGGGTGAGCAGTTCTTC.

The chain carries TRBV11-3 and TRBJ2-5; D is undetermined. Germline CDR1 and CDR2: SGHNT and YENEEA. V was clipped by 2 bases and J by 5 bases, with 12 bases between them. This CDR3 is built from 14 residues. The CDR3 DNA sequence: TGTGCCAGCAGCTTAAGTAGGGCGTGGGAGACCCAGTACTTC. Protein: CASSLSRAWETQYF.

As regards this clone: At one of its ends the junction is not consistent with the germline gene, which may arise from a read error. The CDR3 loop reads CASSPRSGGGNEQFF. CDR3 DNA sequence: TGTGCTAGCAGCCCCAGGTCAGGGGGGGGCAATGAGCAGTTCTTC. The chain employs TRBV7-7 and TRBJ2-1, with D perhaps TRBD1 or TRBD2 (7 bases each). The length of the CDR3 is 15 residues. Germline V lookup: CDR1 SSHAT, CDR2 FNYEAQ (reference sequence).

This clone was found a few times. J is TRBJ2-7 and V is TRBV6-5; the D gene is possibly TRBD1 (5 bases). V was trimmed by 0 bases and J by 3 bases, leaving 12 bases between them. Germline V gene data show CDR1 as MNHEY and CDR2 as SVGAGI. This CDR3 is built from 15 residues. The CDR3 DNA is TGTGCCAGCAGTTACTCTGGAGACAGCTACTACGAGCAGTACTTC. Translating gives CASSYSGDSYYEQYF.

This clone was found once. The genes are TRBV3-1 (or the pseudogene TRBV3-2) and TRBJ2-1, with 10 positions matching TRBD1. Trimming cost V 7 bases and J 10 bases; bases outside gene matches: 10. The CDR3 is made up of 14 amino acids. The germline gives CDR1 LGHDT, CDR2 YNNKEL (reference sequence). The CDR3 bases are TGTGCCAGCACCTGGACAGGGGGGTTCGAGGAGCAGTTCTTC. It is translated as CASTWTGGFEEQFF.

This clone was seen just once. The gene calls are TRBV18 and TRBJ1-2; perhaps TRBD1 as D (5 bases). The CDR3 totals 13 residues. CDR1 and CDR2 from the germline V gene are KGHSH and LQKENI. Trimming removed 6 bases at V and 1 base at J, with 9 bases between. The CDR3 region is CASSPDSNYGYTF. The CDR3 DNA is TGTGCCAGCTCGCCCGACAGTAACTATGGCTACACCTTC.

This chain joins TRBV5-4 and TRBJ1-6; TRBD1 might be the D (6 bases). Germline V CDR1 and CDR2: SGHNT, YYREEE (reference sequence). This CDR3 region has 14 residues. Trimming shortened V by 4 bases and J by 7 bases, and 12 bases separated the two germline ends. Here the CDR3 reads CASSTDSSNSPLHF. The CDR3 bases are TGTGCCAGCAGCACGGACAGTTCAAATTCACCCCTCCACTTT.

The chain is built from TRBV11-3 and TRBJ2-2, with 8 bases fitting TRBD1. The CDR3 runs to 16 residues. From germline, CDR1 is SGHNT and CDR2 YENEEA. V shed 5 bases and J 2 bases; nucleotides not matched to a gene: 7. The chain's CDR3 is CASSPRTGFNTGELFF. The DNA of the CDR3 is TGTGCCAGCAGCCCTAGGACAGGGTTCAACACCGGGGAGCTGTTTTTT.

The J gene is TRBJ2-1, the V gene TRBV6-5; the match to TRBD2 covers 11 bases. V lost 7 bases and J lost 7; bases outside the gene matches: 9. The CDR3 covers 15 residues. The germline CDR1 and CDR2 sequences are MNHEY and SVGAGI. In DNA, the CDR3 is TGTGCCAGCAAGGTTGTAGCGGGGGGGCGGAATGAGCAGTTCTTC. Its translation is CASKVVAGGRNEQFF.

The sample holds one count of this clone. The CDR3 loop reads CASSLNPGGYF. The CDR3 DNA reads TGTGCCAGCAGTCTCAACCCGGGTGGGTACTTC. This chain links TRBV2 with TRBJ2-7; D is ambiguous. Germline CDR1 SNHLY, CDR2 FYNNEI. Between the trimmed V and J ends, which lost 5 bases and 12 bases, there was a span of 14 bases. The CDR3 has 11 amino acids.

The V and J genes are TRBV19 and TRBJ2-6, with no clear D. This CDR3 contains 14 residues. CDR1 and CDR2 from the germline V gene are LNHDA and SQIVND (reference sequence). Trimming left V 5 bases short and J 1 base short, with 6 bases between. In nucleotides, the CDR3 is TGTGCCAGTAGTTCCGGATCTGGGGCCAACGTCCTGACTTTC. This translates into CASSSGSGANVLTF.

The chain carries TRBV6-5 and TRBJ2-1, with no clear D. Trimming removed 8 bases at V and 3 bases at J, with 8 bases between. Germline lookup yields CDR1 MNHEY and CDR2 SVGAGI. This CDR3 has 12 amino acids. This CDR3 reads CASVDNYNEQFF. The CDR3 DNA is TGTGCCAGCGTTGACAACTACAATGAGCAGTTCTTC.

In this sample, this clone turned up once. The chain combines TRBV11-3 with TRBJ2-5; unclear D gene. The CDR3 runs 14 residues. Trimming pared 0 bases from V and 5 bases from J, leaving 10 bases between. Germline V lookup: CDR1 SGHNT, CDR2 YENEEA. CDR3 sequence reads: CASSLESGRETQYF. The CDR3 DNA follows: TGTGCCAGCAGCTTAGAGTCCGGACGGGAGACCCAGTACTTC.

CDR3: CASSLAEGGYGYTF. As DNA, the CDR3 is TGTGCCAGCAGCTTAGCGGAGGGGGGCTATGGCTACACCTTC. This sequence joins TRBV7-6 and TRBJ1-2; D possibly corresponds to TRBD1 (6 bases). This CDR3 contains 14 residues. CDR1 and CDR2 (germline): SGHVS, FNYEAQ. Trimming left V 0 bases short and J 4 bases short, with 9 bases between.

The rearrangement links TRBV7-9 to TRBJ2-1; maybe TRBD2 (7 bases). V was cut by 7 bases and J by 13 bases, with 14 bases left in between. Per the germline V gene, CDR1 is SEHNR and CDR2 is FQNEAQ (reference sequence). This CDR3 spans 11 amino acids. CDR3 in DNA: TGTGCCAGCAACAAGGGGGGGCCCCAGTTCTTC. Translated: CASNKGGPQFF.

The chain joins TRBV28 to TRBJ1-2; D gene uncertain. V was pared by 4 bases and J by 7 bases, with 16 bases between. CDR3 length: 14 amino acids. The V gene's germline CDR1 is MDHEN and CDR2 SYDVKM. DNA of the CDR3: TGTGCCAGCAGTTCGAGGGTTAAAGGGCCTGGCTACACCTTC. Protein sequence: CASSSRVKGPGYTF.

This clone was counted once. This rearrangement joins TRBV27 to TRBJ1-1; TRBD1 might be the D (6 bases). The ends were cut back, 5 bases at V and 1 base at J, with 20 bases in the middle. Germline loops: CDR1 MNHEY, CDR2 SMNVEV (reference sequence). The CDR3 extends over 17 amino acids. CDR3 residues: CASSPLPQGIANTEAFF. CDR3 DNA sequence: TGTGCCAGCAGTCCCCTGCCCCAGGGGATAGCGAACACTGAAGCTTTCTTT.

The chain couples TRBV13 to TRBJ1-3, with D uncertain. Germline CDR1 and CDR2: PRHDT and FYEKMQ (reference sequence). The CDR3 contains 15 residues. The V gene lost 2 bases and the J gene lost 0 bases, with 8 bases spanning the gap. CDR3 nucleotide sequence: TGTGCCAGCAGCTTATATATCCTCTCTGGAAACACCATATATTTT. It specifies CASSLYILSGNTIYF.

The CDR3 is CASSITYNEQFF. The CDR3 DNA sequence: TGTGCCAGCAGCATTACCTACAATGAGCAGTTCTTC. The rearrangement joins TRBV28 to TRBJ2-1; D is undetermined. From germline, CDR1 is MDHEN and CDR2 SYDVKM. This CDR3 is 12 amino acids long. Trimming took 6 bases from V and 2 from J, leaving 5 bases between them.

The V call is TRBV6-1, the J call TRBJ1-3; D not resolved. Germline-derived CDR1 and CDR2 are MNHNS and SASEGT. The V gene lost 3 bases and the J gene lost 0 bases, with 9 bases spanning the gap. This CDR3 comprises 15 residues. CDR3 sequence (DNA): TGTGCCAGCAGTGATGGGCCGTACTCTGGAAACACCATATATTTT. This codes for CASSDGPYSGNTIYF.

The chain joins TRBV7-2 to TRBJ2-5; 9 nucleotides match TRBD1. Germline CDR1 SGHTA, CDR2 FQGNSA. J was trimmed by 5 bases and V by 1 base; bases with no gene match: 5. The CDR3 is made up of 15 amino acids. CDR3 residues: CASSLGGTGKETQYF. The CDR3 DNA follows: TGTGCCAGCAGCTTAGGGGGGACAGGGAAGGAGACCCAGTACTTC.

V gene TRBV9 combines with J gene TRBJ1-4; perhaps TRBD1 as D (6 bases). V was shortened by 0 bases and J by 13 bases, with 16 bases between the two germline ends. This CDR3 contains 14 residues. The germline CDR1 and CDR2 sequences are SGDLS and YYNGEE. The CDR3 spells CASSVGGPQGRLFF. CDR3 bases: TGTGCCAGCAGCGTAGGAGGGCCACAGGGTAGACTGTTTTTT.

This chain joins TRBV9 and TRBJ1-1; weak D call: TRBD1 (6 bases). V lost 2 bases and J lost 4, with 15 bases in between. Germline CDR1 SGDLS, CDR2 YYNGEE. This CDR3 is built from 15 residues. CDR3 nucleotide sequence: TGTGCCAGCAGCGTCCTTACAGGGTCAAGCACTGAAGCTTTCTTT. Protein: CASSVLTGSSTEAFF.

The CDR3: CASTPPGTGVTYEQYF. CDR3 in DNA: TGTGCTAGCACACCCCCCGGGACAGGCGTTACCTACGAGCAGTACTTC. The chain has TRBV12-5 and TRBJ2-7, with 8 bases matching TRBD1. CDR1 and CDR2 (germline): LGHNT, FRNRAP. The CDR3 spans 16 residues. V shed 9 bases and J 2 bases; nucleotides not matched to a gene: 15.